The 27 T cell receptor beta chains in this list originate from one sample, sequenced in a study of OX40 agonist ivuxolimab in advanced cancers. Assay used: immunoSEQ multiplex PCR; TCRdb lists only in-frame clones, some missing. The sample holds some 50,000 clones, 81% seen once. Material: CD4+ or CD8+ T cells sorted from blood, obtained in a trial of the OX40 agonist ivuxolimab. These receptors came from an adult with an advanced solid tumor such as melanoma, head and neck, liver or kidney cancer.

This rearrangement joins TRBV7-9 to TRBJ2-5; TRBD2 matches at 14 bases. Unmatched junction bases numbered 7, after V lost 5 bases and J lost 5 bases. Germline CDR1 reads SEHNR; CDR2 reads FQNEAQ (reference sequence). The CDR3 sequence is 16 residues long. Written as DNA, the CDR3 is TGTGCCAGCAGCCCGGGACTAGCGGGAGTCGGGGAGACCCAGTACTTC. Its protein is CASSPGLAGVGETQYF.

J is TRBJ2-3 and V is TRBV18; no clear D. The CDR3 consists of 15 residues. The germline V and J ends were trimmed by 3 bases and 2 bases, with 12 bases remaining between them. Germline V gene data show CDR1 as KGHSH and CDR2 as LQKENI. Here the CDR3 DNA reads TGTGCCAGCTCACCTTGGGAACAGTACACAGATACGCAGTATTTT. Encoded protein: CASSPWEQYTDTQYF.

The gene calls are TRBV29-1 and TRBJ2-1, with 7 bases lining up with TRBD2. The ends lost 3 bases at V and 1 base at J; junction bases unmatched: 9. This CDR3 region has 16 residues. Per the germline V gene, CDR1 is SQVTM and CDR2 is ANQGSEA. The CDR3 here is CSVDGGAGFSYNEQFF. CDR3 sequence (DNA): TGCAGCGTTGACGGGGGAGCGGGATTTTCCTACAATGAGCAGTTCTTC.

The chain recombines TRBV19 with TRBJ2-2; no firm D call. Germline V gives CDR1 LNHDA, CDR2 SQIVND (reference sequence). This CDR3 is 12 amino acids long. V dropped 3 bases and J dropped 9 bases, with 8 bases sitting between them. The CDR3 protein is CASSITNRELFF. CDR3 nucleotides: TGTGCCAGTAGTATTACAAATCGGGAGCTGTTTTTT.

The chain is built from TRBV15 and TRBJ1-1; 7 positions match TRBD1. With 1 base clipped from V and 1 base from J, the junction kept 9 bases outside the gene matches. This CDR3 has 17 amino acids. Germline V lookup: CDR1 LNHNV, CDR2 YYDKDF (reference sequence). CDR3: CATSRVGGPGGNTEAFF. Written as DNA, the CDR3 is TGTGCCACCAGCAGAGTGGGAGGCCCAGGGGGGAACACTGAAGCTTTCTTT.

This chain joins TRBV18 and TRBJ1-5; D call uncertain. Germline V gene sequence: CDR1 KGHSH, CDR2 LQKENI. The CDR3 sequence is 14 residues long. The ends were cut back, 5 bases at V and 6 bases at J, with 14 bases in the middle. Written as DNA, the CDR3 is TGTGCCAGCTCAATCAGGACGGAGGGTCAGCCCCAGCATTTT. Translated, it gives CASSIRTEGQPQHF. Full variable domain (outside the CDR3, taken from reference TRBV18 and TRBJ1-5): NAGVMQNPRHLVRRRGQEARLRCSPMKGHSHVYWYRQLPEEGLKFMVYLQKENIIDESGMPKERFSAEFPKEGPSILRIQQVVRGDSAAYFCASSIRTEGQPQHFGDGTRLSIL.

V and J are TRBV29-1 and TRBJ2-1, with D tentatively TRBD2 (6 bases). V shed 1 base and J shed 6 bases, with 16 bases lying between them. CDR1 SQVTM and CDR2 ANQGSEA come from the germline V gene. The CDR3 has 15 amino acids. The CDR3: CSVEVPGLNSNEQFF. In DNA form, the CDR3 reads TGCAGCGTTGAAGTTCCCGGACTAAATTCCAATGAGCAGTTCTTC.

The chain carries TRBV9 and TRBJ2-3, with a possible D match to TRBD1 (6 bases). There are 13 residues in the CDR3. Germline loops: CDR1 SGDLS, CDR2 YYNGEE. Trimming took 4 bases from V and 4 from J, leaving 10 bases between them. This CDR3 reads CASSLEGADTQYF. DNA for the CDR3: TGTGCCAGCAGCCTCGAGGGGGCAGATACGCAGTATTTT.

This clone has a single count. This chain uses TRBV9 with TRBJ2-4, with D possibly matching TRBD1 (5 bases). V gave up 3 bases and J gave up 5 bases, with 12 bases separating them. The CDR3 extends over 14 amino acids. CDR1 and CDR2 from the germline V gene are SGDLS and YYNGEE. The CDR3 DNA is TGTGCCAGCAGCGGCTCCCAGGGCGAAAACATTCAGTACTTC. Its protein product is CASSGSQGENIQYF.

The chain is built from TRBV28 and TRBJ2-2; TRBD1 matches at 8 bases. This CDR3 is 15 amino acids long. Germline values: CDR1 MDHEN, CDR2 SYDVKM. Trimming cost V 3 bases and J 5 bases; bases outside gene matches: 5. CDR3 in DNA: TGTGCCAGCAGTTTCCGTCAGGGGGCTACCGGGGAGCTGTTTTTT. It specifies CASSFRQGATGELFF.

The V gene is TRBV7-8, the J gene TRBJ1-6; D is possibly TRBD1 (6 bases). V lost 0 bases and J lost 10, with 13 bases in between. This CDR3 is built from 15 residues. Per the germline V gene, CDR1 is SGHVS and CDR2 is FQNEAQ. CDR3 residues: CASSLAGGLDSPLHF. The CDR3 coding sequence is TGTGCCAGCAGCTTAGCTGGGGGCCTCGACTCACCCCTCCACTTT.

V and J are TRBV28 and TRBJ2-7; 9 bases fit TRBD1. Trimming removed 4 bases from V and 2 bases from J; junction bases left unmatched: 3. Looked up from germline, CDR1 is MDHEN and CDR2 is SYDVKM. CDR3 size: 14 residues. The CDR3 loop reads CASSSRDRAYEQYV. The CDR3 DNA reads as TGTGCCAGCAGTTCGCGGGACAGGGCCTACGAGCAGTACGTC.

On this clone: Other DNA sequences in this specimen translate into the identical CDR3. The chain uses TRBV27 and TRBJ2-1, with 11 positions matching TRBD2. CDR3 size: 15 residues. Germline V gene lookup returns CDR1 MNHEY and CDR2 SMNVEV (reference sequence). V was pared by 4 bases and J by 6 bases, with 5 bases of the junction left unmatched. CDR3 region: CASSWGTSGGNEQFF. The CDR3 DNA reads as TGTGCCAGCAGTTGGGGTACTAGCGGGGGCAATGAGCAGTTCTTC.

The DNA of the CDR3 is TGTGCCAGCAGTTTATACAGGGGGGCCTACGAGCAGTACTTC. Its protein is CASSLYRGAYEQYF. This chain uses TRBV27 with TRBJ2-7; 8 bases are shared with TRBD1. This CDR3 contains 14 residues. Germline CDR1 is MNHEY and CDR2 is SMNVEV (reference sequence). Trimming cost V 1 base and J 2 bases; bases outside gene matches: 1.

The chain is built from TRBV6-5 and TRBJ1-2; D might be TRBD1 (6 bases). The germline V gene has CDR1 MNHEY and CDR2 SVGAGI. CDR3 length: 13 residues. V was shortened by 11 bases and J by 6 bases, with 19 bases between the two germline ends. CDR3 region: CAPPIQGRDGYTF. CDR3 DNA sequence: TGTGCCCCGCCCATACAGGGAAGGGATGGCTACACCTTC.

The rearrangement links TRBV13 to TRBJ2-5; D is undetermined. Per the germline V gene, CDR1 is PRHDT and CDR2 is FYEKMQ (reference sequence). The CDR3 covers 13 residues. Trimming removed 5 bases at V and 5 bases at J, with 12 bases between. The CDR3 protein is CASSPRVGETQYF. The CDR3 DNA reads TGTGCCAGCAGCCCCCGAGTGGGGGAGACCCAGTACTTC.

V and J are TRBV6-5 and TRBJ1-5; tentative D call: TRBD1 (6 bases). This CDR3 spans 14 amino acids. The V gene's germline CDR1 is MNHEY and CDR2 SVGAGI. V gave up 4 bases and J gave up 6 bases, with 13 bases separating them. CDR3 in amino acids: CASSLDQGTQPQHF. Written as DNA, the CDR3 is TGTGCCAGCAGTTTGGATCAGGGGACTCAGCCCCAGCATTTT.

The rearrangement joins TRBV6-5 to TRBJ2-1; 10 nucleotides match TRBD2. Trimming removed 8 bases from V and 4 bases from J; junction bases left unmatched: 8. CDR1 MNHEY and CDR2 SVGAGI come from the germline V gene. The CDR3 has 15 residues. CDR3 residues: CASAQGTSAYNEQFF. The CDR3 region has the DNA TGTGCCAGCGCTCAGGGGACTAGCGCGTACAATGAGCAGTTCTTC.

This clone was found a few times. The chain joins TRBV2 to TRBJ2-7; TRBD2 matches at 13 bases. The trim removed 8 bases at V and 3 bases at J, leaving 10 bases unmatched. Germline loops: CDR1 SNHLY, CDR2 FYNNEI. This CDR3 is 16 amino acids long. The CDR3 loop is CASLSGTSGDYYEQYF. CDR3 DNA: TGTGCCAGCCTTTCCGGGACTAGCGGGGATTACTACGAGCAGTACTTC.

This clone was counted between two and nine times. The chain has TRBV9 and TRBJ2-2, with D perhaps matching TRBD2 (5 bases). The V end lost 1 base, the J end lost 4 bases, and 8 bases lay between the germline ends. CDR3 size: 14 residues. Germline CDR1 is SGDLS and CDR2 is YYNGEE. As DNA, the CDR3 is TGTGCCAGCAGCGTATATGAGGGCACCGGGGAGCTGTTTTTT. This codes for CASSVYEGTGELFF. Combining the CDR3 with reference TRBV9 and TRBJ2-2 gives the whole variable domain DSGVTQTPKHLITATGQRVTLRCSPRSGDLSVYWYQQSLDQGLQFLIQYYNGEERAKGNILERFSAQQFPDLHSELNLSSLELGDSALYFCASSVYEGTGELFFGEGSRLTVL.

This chain connects TRBV28 to TRBJ1-1; D is possibly TRBD1 (6 bases). The germline V gene has CDR1 MDHEN and CDR2 SYDVKM. The CDR3 is 14 residues long. Trimming removed 2 bases at V and 2 bases at J, with 9 bases between. The CDR3 protein is CASSLPTGNTEAFF. CDR3 bases: TGTGCCAGCAGTTTACCGACAGGCAACACTGAAGCTTTCTTT.

V is TRBV12-2 and J is TRBJ2-7; the table's D call TRBD2 went unverified against the DNA. TRBV12-2 is termed a pseudogene. This CDR3 is 17 amino acids long. The CDR3 sequence is CASRLGKRGFLVYEQYF. The DNA of the CDR3 is TGTGCAAGTCGCTTAGGTAAGCGGGGCTTTCTAGTCTACGAGCAGTACTTC.

The chain has TRBV4-3 and TRBJ2-5, with 8 bases lining up with TRBD2. V trimming: 1 base; J trimming: 5 bases; junction bases outside the gene matches: 6. The CDR3 loop spans 15 amino acids. The germline CDR1 and CDR2 sequences are LGHNA and YSLEER. CDR3 amino acids: CASSQGLGLGETQYF. The CDR3 DNA follows: TGCGCCAGCAGCCAAGGGCTGGGACTAGGGGAGACCCAGTACTTC.

In its sample, this clone was seen a few times. The chain combines TRBV27 with TRBJ1-5; 9 nucleotides match TRBD1. V dropped 5 bases and J dropped 6; count of bases not matched to a gene: 5. The V gene's germline CDR1 is MNHEY and CDR2 SMNVEV (reference sequence). This CDR3 is 14 amino acids long. The CDR3 here is CASSPTGGVQPQHF. The DNA of the CDR3 is TGTGCCAGCAGTCCTACAGGGGGCGTTCAGCCCCAGCATTTT.

The V call is TRBV2, the J call TRBJ1-5; D is perhaps TRBD1 (6 bases). V was shortened by 8 bases and J by 5 bases, with 13 bases between the two germline ends. Looked up from germline, CDR1 is SNHLY and CDR2 is FYNNEI. The CDR3 covers 13 residues. This CDR3 reads CASQGGEDQPQHF. CDR3 nucleotides: TGTGCCAGCCAAGGGGGGGAGGATCAGCCCCAGCATTTT.

The chain joins TRBV28 to TRBJ1-1, with 7 bases that match TRBD1. The V segment lost 5 bases and the J segment 0 bases; nucleotides outside the gene matches: 6. The CDR3 has 15 amino acids. CDR1 MDHEN and CDR2 SYDVKM come from the germline V gene. The CDR3 loop is CASSPRQGLNTEAFF. CDR3 nucleotides: TGTGCCAGCAGTCCTAGACAGGGATTGAACACTGAAGCTTTCTTT.

This clone was found a few times. This chain links TRBV11-2 with TRBJ2-3; 8 nucleotides match TRBD1. The length of the CDR3 is 16 residues. V was pared by 5 bases and J by 2 bases, with 9 bases of the junction left unmatched. Germline V gives CDR1 SGHAT, CDR2 FQNNGV. The CDR3, as DNA: TGTGCCAGCAGCCATCGACAGGGGTCAAACACAGATACGCAGTATTTT. It specifies CASSHRQGSNTDTQYF.